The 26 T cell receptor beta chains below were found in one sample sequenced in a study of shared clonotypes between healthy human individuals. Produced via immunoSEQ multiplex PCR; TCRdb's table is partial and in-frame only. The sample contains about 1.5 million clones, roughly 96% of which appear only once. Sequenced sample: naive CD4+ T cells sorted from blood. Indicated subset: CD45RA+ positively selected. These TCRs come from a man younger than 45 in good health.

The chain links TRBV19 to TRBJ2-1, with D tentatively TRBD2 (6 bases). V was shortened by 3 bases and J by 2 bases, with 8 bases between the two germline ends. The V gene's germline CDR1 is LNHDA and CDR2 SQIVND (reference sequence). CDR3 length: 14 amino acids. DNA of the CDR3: TGTGCCAGTAGTATCGGGGGAGCCTACAATGAGCAGTTCTTC. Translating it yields CASSIGGAYNEQFF.

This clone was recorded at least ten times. The chain's CDR3 is CASSNYGSTYEQYF. DNA for the CDR3: TGTGCCAGCTCAAACTACGGGTCCACATACGAGCAGTACTTC. V usage is TRBV6-5 and J usage is TRBJ2-7; no clear D gene. Germline assignment: CDR1 MNHEY and CDR2 SVGAGI. The CDR3 is 14 amino acids. Trimming stripped 8 bases from V and 4 bases from J, with 18 bases between.

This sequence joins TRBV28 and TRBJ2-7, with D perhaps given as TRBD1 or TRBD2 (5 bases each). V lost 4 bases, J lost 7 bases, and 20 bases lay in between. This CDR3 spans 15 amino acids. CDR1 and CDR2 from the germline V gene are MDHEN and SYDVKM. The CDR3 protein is CASSSLPAPRGEQYF. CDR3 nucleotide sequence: TGTGCCAGCAGTTCTCTTCCGGCCCCGAGGGGTGAGCAGTACTTC.

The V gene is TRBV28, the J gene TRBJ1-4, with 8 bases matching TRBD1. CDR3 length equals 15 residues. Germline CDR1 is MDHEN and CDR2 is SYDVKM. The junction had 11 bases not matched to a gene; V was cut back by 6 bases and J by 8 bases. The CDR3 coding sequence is TGTGCCAGCAGGGGCGGGGACAGGATTTTAGAAAAACTGTTTTTT. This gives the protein CASRGGDRILEKLFF.

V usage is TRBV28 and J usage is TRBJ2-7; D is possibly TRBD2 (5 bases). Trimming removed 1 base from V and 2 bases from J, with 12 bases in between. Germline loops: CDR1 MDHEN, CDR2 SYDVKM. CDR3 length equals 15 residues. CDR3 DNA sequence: TGTGCCAGCAGTTTATTACGCGAGGGCGCCTACGAGCAGTACTTC. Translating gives CASSLLREGAYEQYF.

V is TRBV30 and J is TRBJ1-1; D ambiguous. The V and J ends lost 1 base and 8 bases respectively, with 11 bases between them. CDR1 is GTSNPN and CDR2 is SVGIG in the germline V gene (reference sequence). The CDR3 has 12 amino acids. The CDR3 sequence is CAWSEGYGEAFF. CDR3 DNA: TGTGCCTGGAGTGAAGGGTATGGGGAAGCTTTCTTT.

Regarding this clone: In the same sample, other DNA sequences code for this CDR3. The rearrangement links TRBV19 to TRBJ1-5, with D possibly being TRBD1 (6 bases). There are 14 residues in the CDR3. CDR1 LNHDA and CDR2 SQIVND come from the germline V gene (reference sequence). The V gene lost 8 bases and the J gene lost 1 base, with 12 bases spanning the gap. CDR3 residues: CASSIQGSNQPQHF. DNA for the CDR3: TGTGCCAGTTCGATACAGGGAAGCAATCAGCCCCAGCATTTT.

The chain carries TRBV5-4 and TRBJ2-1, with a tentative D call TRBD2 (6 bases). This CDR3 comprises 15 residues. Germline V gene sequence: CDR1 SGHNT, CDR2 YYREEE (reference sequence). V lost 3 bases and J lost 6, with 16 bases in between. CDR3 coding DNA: TGTGCCAGCAGCTCCAGTGGGACTTCCCTCAATGAGCAGTTCTTC. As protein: CASSSSGTSLNEQFF.

The CDR3 nucleotides are TGTGCCAGCACCGGAATAACCGAGCAGTACTTC. Residues: CASTGITEQYF. The rearrangement uses TRBV11-2 and TRBJ2-7; no clear D gene. CDR1 and CDR2 (germline): SGHAT, FQNNGV. The germline V and J ends were trimmed by 7 bases and 6 bases, with 10 bases remaining between them. The CDR3 has 11 residues.

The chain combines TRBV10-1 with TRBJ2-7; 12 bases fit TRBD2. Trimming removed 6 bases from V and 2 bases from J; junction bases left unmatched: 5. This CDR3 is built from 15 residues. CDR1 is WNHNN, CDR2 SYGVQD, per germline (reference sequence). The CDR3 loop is CASSKGLAGTYEQYF. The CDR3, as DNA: TGCGCCAGCAGCAAGGGACTAGCGGGTACCTACGAGCAGTACTTC.

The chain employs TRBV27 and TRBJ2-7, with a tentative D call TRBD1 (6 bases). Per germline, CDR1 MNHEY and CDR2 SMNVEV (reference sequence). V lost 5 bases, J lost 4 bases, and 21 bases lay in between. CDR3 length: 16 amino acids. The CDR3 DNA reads TGTGCCAGCAGTCCGGAACAGGGACGCGGAAGTTACGAGCAGTACTTC. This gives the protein CASSPEQGRGSYEQYF.

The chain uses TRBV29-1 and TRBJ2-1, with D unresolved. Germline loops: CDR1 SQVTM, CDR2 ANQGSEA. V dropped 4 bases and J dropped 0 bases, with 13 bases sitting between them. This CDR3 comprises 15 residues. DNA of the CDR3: TGCAGCGTTGGTTCCGCGTTGAGCTCCTACAATGAGCAGTTCTTC. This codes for CSVGSALSSYNEQFF.

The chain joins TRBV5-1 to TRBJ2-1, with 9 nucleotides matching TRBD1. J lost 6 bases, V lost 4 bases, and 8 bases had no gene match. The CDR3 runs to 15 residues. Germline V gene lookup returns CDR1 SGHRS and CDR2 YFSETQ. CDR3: CASSPRGTGLNEQFF. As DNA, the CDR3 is TGCGCCAGCAGCCCCCGGGGGACAGGGCTCAATGAGCAGTTCTTC.

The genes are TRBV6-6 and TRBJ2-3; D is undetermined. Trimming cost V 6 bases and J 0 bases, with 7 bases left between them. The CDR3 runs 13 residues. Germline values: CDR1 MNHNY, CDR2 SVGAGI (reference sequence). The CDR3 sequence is CASRGLSTDTQYF. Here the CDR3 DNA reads TGTGCCAGCAGGGGATTAAGCACAGATACGCAGTATTTT.

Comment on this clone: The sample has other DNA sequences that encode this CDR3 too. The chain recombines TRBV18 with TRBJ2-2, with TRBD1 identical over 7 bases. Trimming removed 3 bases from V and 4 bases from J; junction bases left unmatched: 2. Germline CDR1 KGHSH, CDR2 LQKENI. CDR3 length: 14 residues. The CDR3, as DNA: TGTGCCAGCTCACCGGGACAGACCACCGGGGAGCTGTTTTTT. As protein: CASSPGQTTGELFF.

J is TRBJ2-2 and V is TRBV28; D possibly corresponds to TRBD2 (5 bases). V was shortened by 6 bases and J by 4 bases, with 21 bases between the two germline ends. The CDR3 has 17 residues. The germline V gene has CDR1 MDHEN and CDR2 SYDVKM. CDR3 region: CASRVVAGRDITGELFF. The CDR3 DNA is TGTGCCAGCAGAGTAGTGGCGGGTAGAGATATCACCGGGGAGCTGTTTTTT.

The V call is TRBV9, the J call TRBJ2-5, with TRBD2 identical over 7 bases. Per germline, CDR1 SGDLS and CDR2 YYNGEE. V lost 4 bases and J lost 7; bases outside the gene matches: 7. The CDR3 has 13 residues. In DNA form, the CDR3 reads TGTGCCAGCAGCTCCAGCGGGGTGGGGACCCAGTACTTC. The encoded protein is CASSSSGVGTQYF.

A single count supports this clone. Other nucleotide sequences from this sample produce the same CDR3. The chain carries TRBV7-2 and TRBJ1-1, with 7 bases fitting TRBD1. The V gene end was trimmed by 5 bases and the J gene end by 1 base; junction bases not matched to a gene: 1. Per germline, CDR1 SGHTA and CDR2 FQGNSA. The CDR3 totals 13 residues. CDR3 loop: CASSRDRNTEAFF. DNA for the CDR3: TGTGCCAGCAGCCGGGACAGGAACACTGAAGCTTTCTTT. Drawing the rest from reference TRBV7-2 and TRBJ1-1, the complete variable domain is GAGVSQSPSNKVTEKGKDVELRCDPISGHTALYWYRQSLGQGLEFLIYFQGNSAPDKSGLPSDRFSAERTGGSVSTLTIQRTQQEDSAVYLCASSRDRNTEAFFGQGTRLTVV.

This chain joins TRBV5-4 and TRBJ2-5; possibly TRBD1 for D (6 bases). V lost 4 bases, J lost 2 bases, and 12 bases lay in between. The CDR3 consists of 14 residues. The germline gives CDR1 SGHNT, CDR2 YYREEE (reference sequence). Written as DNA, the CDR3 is TGTGCCAGCAGCGTGCAGGGGCGGCAAGAGACCCAGTACTTC. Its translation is CASSVQGRQETQYF.

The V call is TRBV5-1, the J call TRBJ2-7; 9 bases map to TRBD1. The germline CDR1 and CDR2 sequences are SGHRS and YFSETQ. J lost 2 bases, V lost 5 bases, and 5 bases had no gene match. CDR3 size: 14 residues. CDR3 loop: CASRYRDRAYEQYF. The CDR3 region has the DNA TGCGCCAGCAGGTACCGGGACAGGGCCTACGAGCAGTACTTC.

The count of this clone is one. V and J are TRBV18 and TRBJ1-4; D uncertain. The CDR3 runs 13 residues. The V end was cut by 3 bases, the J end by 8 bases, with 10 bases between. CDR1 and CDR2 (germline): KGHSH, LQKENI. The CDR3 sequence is CASSPPTREKLFF. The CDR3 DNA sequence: TGTGCCAGCTCACCTCCGACAAGGGAAAAACTGTTTTTT.

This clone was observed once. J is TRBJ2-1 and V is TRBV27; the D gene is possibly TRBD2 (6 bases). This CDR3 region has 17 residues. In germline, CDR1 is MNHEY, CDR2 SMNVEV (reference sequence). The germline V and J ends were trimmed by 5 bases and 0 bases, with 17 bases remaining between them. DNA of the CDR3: TGTGCCAGCAGTGTCCTCCCTAGCGATAGCTCCTACAATGAGCAGTTCTTC. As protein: CASSVLPSDSSYNEQFF.

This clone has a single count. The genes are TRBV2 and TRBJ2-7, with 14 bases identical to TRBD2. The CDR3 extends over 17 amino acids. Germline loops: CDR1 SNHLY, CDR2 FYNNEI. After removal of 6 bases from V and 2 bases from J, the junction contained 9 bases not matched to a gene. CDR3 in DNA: TGTGCCAGCAGGGGGGGGACTAGCGGGAGCCACCCCTACGAGCAGTACTTC. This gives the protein CASRGGTSGSHPYEQYF.

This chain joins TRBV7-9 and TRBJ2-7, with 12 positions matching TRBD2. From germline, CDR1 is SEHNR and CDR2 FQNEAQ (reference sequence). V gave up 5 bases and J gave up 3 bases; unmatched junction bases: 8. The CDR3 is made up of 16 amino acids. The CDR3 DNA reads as TGTGCCAGCAGCCCGTGGACTAGCGGGACCCTCTACGAGCAGTACTTC. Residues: CASSPWTSGTLYEQYF.

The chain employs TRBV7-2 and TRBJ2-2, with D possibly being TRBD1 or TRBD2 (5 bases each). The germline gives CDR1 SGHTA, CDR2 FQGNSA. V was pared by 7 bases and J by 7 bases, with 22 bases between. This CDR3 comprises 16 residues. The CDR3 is CASTAGTPLNRGELFF. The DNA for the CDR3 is TGTGCCAGCACTGCAGGGACCCCACTTAATCGCGGGGAGCTGTTTTTT.

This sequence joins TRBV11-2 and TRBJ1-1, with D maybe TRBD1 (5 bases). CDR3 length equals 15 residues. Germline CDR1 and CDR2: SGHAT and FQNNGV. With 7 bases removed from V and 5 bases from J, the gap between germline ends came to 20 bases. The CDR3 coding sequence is TGTGCCAGCATCCAAGCCCCGACCGGGGGAACTGAAGCTTTCTTT. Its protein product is CASIQAPTGGTEAFF.